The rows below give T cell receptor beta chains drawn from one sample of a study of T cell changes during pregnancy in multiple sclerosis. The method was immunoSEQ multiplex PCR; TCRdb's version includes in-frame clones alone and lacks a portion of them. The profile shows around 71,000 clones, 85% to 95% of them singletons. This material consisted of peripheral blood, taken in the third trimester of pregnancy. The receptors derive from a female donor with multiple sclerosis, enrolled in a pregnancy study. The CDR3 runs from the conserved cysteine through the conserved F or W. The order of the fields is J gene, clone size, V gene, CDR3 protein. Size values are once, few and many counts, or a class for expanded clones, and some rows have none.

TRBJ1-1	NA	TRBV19	CASSTDLEVEAFF
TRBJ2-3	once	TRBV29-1	CSVEGGQGADTQYF
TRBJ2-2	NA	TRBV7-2	CASSSDINTGELFF
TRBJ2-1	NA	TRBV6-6	CASSYVSGFYNEQFF
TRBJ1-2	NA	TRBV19	CASSPRTGGYYGYTF
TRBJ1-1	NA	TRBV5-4	CASSLVGGRAEAFF
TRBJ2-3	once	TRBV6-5	CASRSGLDTQYF
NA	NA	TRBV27	CASSFQGPYEQYF
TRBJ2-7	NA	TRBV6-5	CASSYSGGASSYEQYF
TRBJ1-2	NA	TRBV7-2	CASSSGHYGYTF
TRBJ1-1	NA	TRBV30	CVKDGGGGTEAFF
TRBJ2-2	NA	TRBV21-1	CARITLMGDANTGELFF
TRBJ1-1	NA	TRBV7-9	CASSRNFEAFF
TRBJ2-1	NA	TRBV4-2	CASSLAPSAYNEQFF
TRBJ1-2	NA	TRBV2	CASHEFRDSVIDYGYTF
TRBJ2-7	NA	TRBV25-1	CATPMRGHVSYEQYF